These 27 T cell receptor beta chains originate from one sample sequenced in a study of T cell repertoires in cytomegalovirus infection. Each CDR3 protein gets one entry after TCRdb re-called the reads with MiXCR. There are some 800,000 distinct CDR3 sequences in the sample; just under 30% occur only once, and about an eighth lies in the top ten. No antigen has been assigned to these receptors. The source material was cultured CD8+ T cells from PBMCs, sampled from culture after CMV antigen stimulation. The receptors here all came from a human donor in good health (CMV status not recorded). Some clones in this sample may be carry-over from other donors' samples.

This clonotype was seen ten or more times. CDR3 region: CASSDHLAGSTDTQYF. CDR3 nucleotide sequence: TGTGCCAGCAGCGATCACTTGGCGGGGAGCACAGATACGCAGTATTTT. The chain employs TRBV7-6 and TRBJ2-3, with D possibly being TRBD2 (6 bases). V lost 5 bases and J 0 bases, leaving 15 bases between the germline ends. The CDR3 length is 16 residues. Germline lookup yields CDR1 SGHVS and CDR2 FNYEAQ.

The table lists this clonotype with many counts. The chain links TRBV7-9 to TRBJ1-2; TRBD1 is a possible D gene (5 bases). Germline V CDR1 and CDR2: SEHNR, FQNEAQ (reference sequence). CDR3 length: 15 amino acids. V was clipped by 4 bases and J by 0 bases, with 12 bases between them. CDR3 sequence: CASSSAGIANYGYTF. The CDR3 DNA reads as TGTGCCAGCAGCTCCGCAGGGATAGCTAACTATGGCTACACCTTC.

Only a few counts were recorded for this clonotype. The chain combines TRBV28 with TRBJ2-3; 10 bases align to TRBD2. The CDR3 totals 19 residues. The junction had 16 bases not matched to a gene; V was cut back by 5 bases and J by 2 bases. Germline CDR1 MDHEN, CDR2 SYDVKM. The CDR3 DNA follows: TGTGCCAGCAGTCTTACTAGCGGGGCCTACCCGGAGATCACAGATACGCAGTATTTT. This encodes CASSLTSGAYPEITDTQYF.

CDR3 nucleotide sequence: TGCGCCAGCAGCTTTGGGGGGCAGGGGGAGCAGTACTTC. As protein: CASSFGGQGEQYF. This chain joins TRBV5-1 and TRBJ2-7, with D perhaps matching TRBD1 or TRBD2 (6 bases each). CDR1 is SGHRS, CDR2 YFSETQ, per germline. V was pared by 2 bases and J by 7 bases, with 13 bases between. The CDR3 totals 13 residues.

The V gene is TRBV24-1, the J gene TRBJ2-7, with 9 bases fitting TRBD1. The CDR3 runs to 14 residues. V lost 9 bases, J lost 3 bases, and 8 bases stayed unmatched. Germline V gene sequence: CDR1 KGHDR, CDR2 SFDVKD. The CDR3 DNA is TGTGCCACCCCATCTGGGACAGGGAACTACGAGCAGTACGTC. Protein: CATPSGTGNYEQYV.

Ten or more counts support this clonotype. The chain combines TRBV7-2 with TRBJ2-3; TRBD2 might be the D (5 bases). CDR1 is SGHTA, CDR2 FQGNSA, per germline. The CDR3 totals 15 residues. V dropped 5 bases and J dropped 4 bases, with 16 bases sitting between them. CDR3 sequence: CASSPDPLLADTQYF. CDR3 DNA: TGTGCCAGCAGCCCAGATCCCTTACTAGCAGATACGCAGTATTTT.

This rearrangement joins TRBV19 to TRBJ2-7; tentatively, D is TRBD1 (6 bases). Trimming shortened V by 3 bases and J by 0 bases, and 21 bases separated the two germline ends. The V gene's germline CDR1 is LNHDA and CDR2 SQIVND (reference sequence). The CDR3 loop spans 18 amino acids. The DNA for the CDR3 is TGTGCCAGTAGTATCCTCCCCTCCACAGGGTCTATCTCCTACGAGCAGTACTTC. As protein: CASSILPSTGSISYEQYF.

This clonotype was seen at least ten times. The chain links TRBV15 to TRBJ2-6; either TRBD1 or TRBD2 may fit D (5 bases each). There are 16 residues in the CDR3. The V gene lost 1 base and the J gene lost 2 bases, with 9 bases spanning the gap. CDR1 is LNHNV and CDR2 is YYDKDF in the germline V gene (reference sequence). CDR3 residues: CATSRGGVAGANVLTF. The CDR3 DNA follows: TGTGCCACCAGCAGAGGAGGGGTCGCTGGGGCCAACGTCCTGACTTTC.

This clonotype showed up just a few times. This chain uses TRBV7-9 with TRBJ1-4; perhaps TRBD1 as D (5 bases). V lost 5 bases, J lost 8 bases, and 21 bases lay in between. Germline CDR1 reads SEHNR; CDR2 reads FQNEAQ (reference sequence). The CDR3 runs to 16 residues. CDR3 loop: CASSLFWDSTGEKLFF. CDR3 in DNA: TGTGCCAGCAGCCTCTTCTGGGACTCGACCGGGGAAAAACTGTTTTTT.

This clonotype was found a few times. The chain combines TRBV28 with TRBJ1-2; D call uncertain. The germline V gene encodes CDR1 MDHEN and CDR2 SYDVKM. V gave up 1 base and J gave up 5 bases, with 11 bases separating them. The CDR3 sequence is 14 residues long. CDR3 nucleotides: TGTGCCAGCAGTTTATTGAGTCAGCGTTATGGCTACACCTTC. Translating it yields CASSLLSQRYGYTF.

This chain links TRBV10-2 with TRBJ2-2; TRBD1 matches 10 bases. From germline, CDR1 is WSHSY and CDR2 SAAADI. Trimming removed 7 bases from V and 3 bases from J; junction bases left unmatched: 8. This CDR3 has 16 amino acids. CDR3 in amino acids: CASMGQGLGDTGELFF. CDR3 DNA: TGCGCCAGCATGGGACAGGGGCTTGGGGACACCGGGGAGCTGTTTTTT.

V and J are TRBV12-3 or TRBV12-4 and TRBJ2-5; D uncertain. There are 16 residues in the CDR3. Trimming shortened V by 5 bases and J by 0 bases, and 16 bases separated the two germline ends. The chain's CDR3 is CASSLGKGTYQETQYF. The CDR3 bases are TGTGCCAGCAGTCTGGGGAAGGGCACCTACCAAGAGACCCAGTACTTC.

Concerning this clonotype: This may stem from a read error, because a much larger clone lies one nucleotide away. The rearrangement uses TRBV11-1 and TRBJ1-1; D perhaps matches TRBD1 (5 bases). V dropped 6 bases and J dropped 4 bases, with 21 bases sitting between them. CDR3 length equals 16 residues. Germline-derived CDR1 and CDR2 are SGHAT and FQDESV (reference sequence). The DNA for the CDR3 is TGTGCCAGCAGTTGGGCAGGCCATGGGGGAGGCACTGAAGCTTTCTTT. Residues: CASSWAGHGGGTEAFF.

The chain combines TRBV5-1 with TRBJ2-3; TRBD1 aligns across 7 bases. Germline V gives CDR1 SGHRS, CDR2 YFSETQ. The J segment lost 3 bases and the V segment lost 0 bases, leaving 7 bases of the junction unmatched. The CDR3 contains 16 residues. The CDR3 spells CASSLGDRVTTDTQYF. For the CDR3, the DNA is TGCGCCAGCAGCTTGGGCGACAGGGTCACGACAGATACGCAGTATTTT. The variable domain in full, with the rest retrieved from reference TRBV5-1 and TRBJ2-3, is KAGVTQTPRYLIKTRGQQVTLSCSPISGHRSVSWYQQTPGQGLQFLFEYFSETQRNKGNFPGRFSGRQFSNSRSEMNVSTLELGDSALYLCASSLGDRVTTDTQYFGPGTRLTVL.

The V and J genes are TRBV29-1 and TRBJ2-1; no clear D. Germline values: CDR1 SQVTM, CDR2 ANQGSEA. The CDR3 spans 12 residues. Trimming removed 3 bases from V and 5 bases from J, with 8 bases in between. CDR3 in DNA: TGCAGCGTTGAGGAGTATAACAATGAGCAGTTCTTC. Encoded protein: CSVEEYNNEQFF.

Here the CDR3 reads CATSDRGNRGPTDTQYF. DNA of the CDR3: TGTGCCACCAGTGATCGTGGAAACAGGGGTCCCACAGATACGCAGTATTTT. The chain carries TRBV24-1 and TRBJ2-3; 7 bases fit TRBD1. Per germline, CDR1 KGHDR and CDR2 SFDVKD. The CDR3 runs to 17 residues. Germline trimming cut 3 bases from V and 2 bases from J; bases unmatched to any gene: 10.

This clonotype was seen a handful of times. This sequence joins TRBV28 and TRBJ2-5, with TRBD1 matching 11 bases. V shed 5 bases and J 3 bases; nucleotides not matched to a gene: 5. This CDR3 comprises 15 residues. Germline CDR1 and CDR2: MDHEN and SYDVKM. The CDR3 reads CASSPRTGGKETQYF. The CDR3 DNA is TGTGCCAGCAGTCCTCGGACAGGGGGCAAAGAGACCCAGTACTTC.

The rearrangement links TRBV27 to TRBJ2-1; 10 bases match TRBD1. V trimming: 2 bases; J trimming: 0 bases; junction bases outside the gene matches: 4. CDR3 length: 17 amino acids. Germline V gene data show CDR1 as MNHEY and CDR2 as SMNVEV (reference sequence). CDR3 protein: CASSLQTGGPSYNEQFF. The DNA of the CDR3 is TGTGCCAGCAGTTTACAGACAGGGGGCCCCTCCTACAATGAGCAGTTCTTC.

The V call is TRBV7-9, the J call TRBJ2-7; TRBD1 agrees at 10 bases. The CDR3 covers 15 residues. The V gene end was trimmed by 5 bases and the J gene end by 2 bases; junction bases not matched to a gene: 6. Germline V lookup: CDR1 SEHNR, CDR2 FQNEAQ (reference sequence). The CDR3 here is CASSPRDRGPYEQYV. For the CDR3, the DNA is TGTGCCAGCAGCCCAAGGGACAGGGGCCCCTACGAGCAGTACGTC.

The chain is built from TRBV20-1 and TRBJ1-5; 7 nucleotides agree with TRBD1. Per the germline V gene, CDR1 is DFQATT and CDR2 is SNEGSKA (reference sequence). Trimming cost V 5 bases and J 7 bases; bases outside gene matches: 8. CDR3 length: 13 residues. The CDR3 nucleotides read TGCAGTGCTCCCACAGGGGCAGGCCAGCCCCAGCATTTT. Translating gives CSAPTGAGQPQHF.

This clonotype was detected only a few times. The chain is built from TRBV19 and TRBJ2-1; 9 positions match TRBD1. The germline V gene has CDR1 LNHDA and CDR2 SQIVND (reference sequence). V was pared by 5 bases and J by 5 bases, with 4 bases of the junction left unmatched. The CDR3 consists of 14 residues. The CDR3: CASSDRGIDNEQFF. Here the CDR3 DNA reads TGTGCCAGTAGTGACAGGGGGATAGACAATGAGCAGTTCTTC.

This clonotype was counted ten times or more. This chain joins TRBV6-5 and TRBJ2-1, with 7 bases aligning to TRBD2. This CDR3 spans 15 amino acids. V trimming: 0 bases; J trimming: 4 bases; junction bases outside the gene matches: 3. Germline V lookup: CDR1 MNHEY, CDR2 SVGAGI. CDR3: CASSYSGTKYNEQFF. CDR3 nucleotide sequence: TGTGCCAGCAGTTACTCCGGGACTAAGTACAATGAGCAGTTCTTC.

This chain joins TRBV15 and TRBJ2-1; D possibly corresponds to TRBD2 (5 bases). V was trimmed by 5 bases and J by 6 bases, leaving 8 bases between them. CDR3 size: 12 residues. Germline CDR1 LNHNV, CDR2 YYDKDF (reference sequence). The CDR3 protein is CATSGGGNEQFF. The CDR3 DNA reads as TGTGCCACCAGCGGAGGCGGCAATGAGCAGTTCTTC.

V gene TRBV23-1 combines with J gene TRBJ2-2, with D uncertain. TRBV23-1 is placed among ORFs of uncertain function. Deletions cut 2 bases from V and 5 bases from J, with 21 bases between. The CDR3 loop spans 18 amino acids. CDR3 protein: CASSQPPNEGPRTGELFF. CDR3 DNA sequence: TGCGCCAGCAGTCAACCCCCAAATGAAGGGCCGAGGACCGGGGAGCTGTTTTTT.

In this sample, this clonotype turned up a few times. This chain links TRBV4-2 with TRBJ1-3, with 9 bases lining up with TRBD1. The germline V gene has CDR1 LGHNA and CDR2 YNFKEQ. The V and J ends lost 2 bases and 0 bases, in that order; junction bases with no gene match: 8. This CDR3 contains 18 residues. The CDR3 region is CASSQRQGEGHSGNTIYF. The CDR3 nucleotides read TGTGCCAGCAGCCAACGACAGGGGGAAGGACACTCTGGAAACACCATATATTTT.

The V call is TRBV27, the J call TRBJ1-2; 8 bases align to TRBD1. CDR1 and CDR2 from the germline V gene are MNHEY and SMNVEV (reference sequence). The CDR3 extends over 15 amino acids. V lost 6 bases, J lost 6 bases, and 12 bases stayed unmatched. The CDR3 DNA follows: TGTGCCAGCAGCCCGGGACAGGCCGTTTGGGATGGCTACACCTTC. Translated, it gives CASSPGQAVWDGYTF.

In DNA form, the CDR3 reads TGTGCCAGTGCCGCACTGACAGGGATCCACGTGCAGTACTTC. This gives the protein CASAALTGIHVQYF. V gene TRBV19 combines with J gene TRBJ2-7; TRBD1 matches at 7 bases. The junction had 16 bases not matched to a gene; V was cut back by 8 bases and J by 9 bases. The V gene's germline CDR1 is LNHDA and CDR2 SQIVND (reference sequence). The CDR3 runs to 14 residues.